A selection of T cell receptor beta chains follows, all from one sample in a study of T cell responses to AZD1222 COVID-19 vaccine. The data were produced by immunoSEQ multiplex PCR, yet TCRdb's version contains in-frame clones alone and is incomplete. The sample includes some 120,000 clones, 90% seen only once; the top ten take around 7.2%. The sample consisted of peripheral blood, taken on day 0 of AZD1222 vaccination. The receptors here all came from an adult in good health. CDR3s include the opening cysteine and the closing phenylalanine or tryptophan. Fields, in order: J gene, clone size, D gene, V gene, CDR3 protein, CDR3 DNA. The D gene is left open where the match is weak. The size of a clone is reported for some rows only, either as once, few or many, or as a class for expanded clones.

>TRBJ2-1|NA|TRBD2|TRBV19
CASSTPTSGINEQFF
TGTGCCAGTAGTACCCCGACTAGCGGGATCAATGAGCAGTTCTTC
>TRBJ2-5|NA|NA|TRBV27
CASSLGPRRGETQYF
TGTGCCAGCAGTTTAGGCCCCCGGCGCGGAGAGACCCAGTACTTC
>TRBJ1-1|NA|NA|TRBV5-1
CASSLERNTNTEAFF
TGCGCCAGCAGCTTGGAGAGGAACACCAACACTGAAGCTTTCTTT
>TRBJ2-7|NA|NA|TRBV6-1
CASSGADSYEQYF
TGTGCCAGCAGTGGAGCGGATTCCTACGAGCAGTACTTC
>TRBJ2-7|NA|NA|TRBV28
CASSKAGGSYEQYF
TGTGCCAGCAGTAAGGCCGGGGGCTCCTACGAGCAGTACTTC
>TRBJ1-4|NA|NA|TRBV9
CASSVEAGRIEKLFF
TGTGCCAGCAGCGTAGAGGCGGGACGAATCGAAAAACTGTTTTTT
>TRBJ1-4|NA|NA|TRBV27
CASSLRRVGGEKLFF
TGTGCCAGCAGTCTCAGGAGGGTTGGTGGTGAAAAACTGTTTTTT
>TRBJ2-1|NA|NA|TRBV28
CASSFGGVYNEQFF
TGTGCCAGCAGTTTCGGTGGGGTATACAATGAGCAGTTCTTC
>TRBJ1-1|NA|NA|TRBV15
CATRPNRGGNTEAFF
TGTGCCACCAGACCGAATCGTGGAGGGAACACTGAAGCTTTCTTT
>TRBJ1-5|NA|TRBD1|TRBV19
CASTPTGGNQPQHF
TGTGCCAGTACCCCGACAGGGGGTAATCAGCCCCAGCATTTT
>TRBJ2-7|NA|TRBD2|TRBV27
CASSPAGGSYEQYF
TGTGCCAGCAGCCCAGCGGGAGGATCCTACGAGCAGTACTTC
>TRBJ2-7|once|NA|TRBV2
CASSKRDLEQYF
TGTGCCAGCAGTAAACGAGATCTCGAGCAGTACTTC
>TRBJ1-5|once|TRBD1|TRBV18
CASSGTGDNQPQHF
TGTGCCAGCTCAGGGACAGGAGACAATCAGCCCCAGCATTTT
>TRBJ1-1|NA|NA|TRBV6-2/TRBV6-3
CASSTAGSTNLNTEAFF
TGTGCCAGCAGCACCGCCGGGTCAACAAATCTGAACACTGAAGCTTTCTTT
>TRBJ1-1|NA|NA|TRBV25-1
CASRGYDTEAFF
TGTGCCAGCAGGGGATATGACACTGAAGCTTTCTTT
>TRBJ2-5|NA|NA|TRBV19
CASSTYQETQYF
TGTGCCAGTAGTACTTACCAAGAGACCCAGTACTTC
>TRBJ2-1|once|TRBD2|TRBV7-2
CASSSTSGVNEQFF
TGTGCCAGCAGCTCGACTAGCGGGGTAAATGAGCAGTTCTTC
>TRBJ1-4|NA|NA|TRBV29-1
CSVEPGEKLFF
TGCAGCGTTGAACCGGGCGAAAAACTGTTTTTT
>TRBJ1-1|NA|NA|TRBV4-1
CASSQLGLNTEAFF
TGCGCCAGCAGCCAATTGGGATTGAACACTGAAGCTTTCTTT
>TRBJ2-5|NA|TRBD1|TRBV6-2/TRBV6-3
CASSYPRDRGQQETQYF
TGTGCCAGCAGTTACCCTAGGGACAGGGGGCAGCAAGAGACCCAGTACTTC
>TRBJ2-3|NA|NA|TRBV7-2
CASSLTTKADTQYF
TGTGCCAGCAGCTTAACGACTAAGGCAGATACGCAGTATTTT
>TRBJ1-2|NA|TRBD1|TRBV9
CASSVGSGGANGYTF
TGTGCCAGCAGCGTAGGATCAGGGGGCGCTAATGGCTACACCTTC
>TRBJ2-5|NA|TRBD2|TRBV3-1/TRBV3-2
CASSQGLAQNEETQYF
TGTGCCAGCAGCCAAGGACTAGCTCAAAATGAAGAGACCCAGTACTTC
>TRBJ2-3|NA|NA|TRBV2
CASSAFGTDTQYF
TGTGCCAGCAGTGCTTTCGGCACAGATACGCAGTATTTT
>TRBJ2-6|NA|NA|TRBV30
CAWSSGVQGANVLTF
TGTGCCTGGAGTTCAGGGGTGCAAGGGGCCAACGTCCTGACTTTC
>TRBJ1-2|NA|NA|TRBV28
CASRGGYGGYTF
TGTGCCAGCAGGGGAGGGTATGGTGGCTACACCTTC
>TRBJ1-1|few|NA|TRBV6-2/TRBV6-3
CASSPLGTEAFF
TGTGCCAGCAGTCCCCTCGGGACAGAAGCTTTCTTT
>TRBJ1-2|few|NA|TRBV6-5
CASSYSLSGNYGYTF
TGTGCCAGCAGTTACTCGCTCAGTGGGAACTATGGCTACACCTTC
>TRBJ2-1|NA|TRBD2|TRBV27
CASSRTSGSLNEQFF
TGTGCCAGCAGCCGGACTAGCGGGAGTCTCAATGAGCAGTTCTTC
>TRBJ2-1|NA|TRBD1|TRBV27
CASSLTPGGFYNEQFF
TGTGCCAGCAGTTTAACTCCAGGGGGCTTCTACAATGAGCAGTTCTTC
>TRBJ1-3|NA|NA|TRBV5-5
CASSLALRESGNTIYF
TGTGCCAGCAGCTTGGCCCTACGGGAGTCTGGAAACACCATATATTTT
>TRBJ2-5|NA|TRBD2|TRBV23-1
CASRALAGGETQYF
TGCGCCAGCAGGGCACTAGCGGGTGGAGAGACCCAGTACTTC
>TRBJ1-3|once|NA|TRBV6-5
CASWAAVSGNTIYF
TGTGCCAGCTGGGCAGCAGTCTCTGGAAACACCATATATTTT
>TRBJ1-6|NA|TRBD1|TRBV10-3
CAISGQGAVASPLHF
TGTGCCATCAGTGGGCAGGGGGCGGTTGCGTCACCCCTCCACTTT
>TRBJ1-5|NA|NA|TRBV28
CASSTTRTTLSNQPQHF
TGTGCCAGCAGTACCACACGGACTACCCTTTCTAATCAGCCCCAGCATTTT
>TRBJ2-7|NA|TRBD2|TRBV7-9
CASSLGRLAGVPKYF
TGTGCCAGCAGCTTAGGGCGACTAGCGGGAGTCCCAAAGTACTTC
>TRBJ2-3|NA|NA|TRBV30
CAWSVRGMNADTQYF
TGTGCCTGGAGTGTACGTGGGATGAACGCAGATACGCAGTATTTT
>TRBJ1-2|NA|TRBD1|TRBV2
CASSRDRGGYTF
TGTGCCAGCAGCCGGGACAGGGGTGGCTACACCTTC
>TRBJ2-1|NA|TRBD2|TRBV19
CASSMGTSFWNEQFF
TGTGCCAGTAGTATGGGGACTAGCTTTTGGAATGAGCAGTTCTTC
>TRBJ2-1|NA|NA|TRBV5-8
CASSLEGSGYNEQFF
TGTGCCAGCAGCTTGGAGGGTAGCGGATACAATGAGCAGTTCTTC
>TRBJ2-1|NA|NA|TRBV2
CASMPTGSRNEQFF
TGTGCCAGCATGCCCACGGGATCCCGAAATGAGCAGTTCTTC
>TRBJ2-7|NA|NA|TRBV5-6
CASSFLDTNDEQYF
TGTGCCAGCAGTTTTTTGGACACCAACGACGAGCAGTACTTC
>TRBJ1-1|NA|NA|TRBV29-1
CSVEGRGAVNTEAFF
TGCAGCGTTGAAGGTAGGGGGGCTGTGAACACTGAAGCTTTCTTT
>TRBJ1-6|NA|NA|TRBV4-2
CASSQVGTGNSPLHF
TGTGCCAGCAGCCAAGTGGGGACGGGCAATTCACCCCTCCACTTT
>TRBJ1-1|NA|NA|TRBV3-1/TRBV3-2
CASSQTTGFAEAFF
TGTGCCAGCAGCCAAACTACAGGGTTTGCTGAAGCTTTCTTT
>TRBJ2-1|NA|TRBD2|TRBV6-1
CASSEGGLAGSYNEQFF
TGTGCCAGCAGTGAAGGGGGACTAGCTGGCTCCTACAATGAGCAGTTCTTC
>TRBJ1-5|NA|NA|TRBV6-1
CASSEYGDNQPQHF
TGTGCCAGCAGTGAATATGGGGACAATCAGCCCCAGCATTTT
>TRBJ2-1|few|NA|TRBV28
CASGLSYNEQFF
TGTGCCTCAGGGCTCTCCTACAATGAGCAGTTCTTC
>TRBJ1-4|once|TRBD1|TRBV9
CASSVAGTGEKLFF
TGTGCCAGCAGCGTAGCCGGGACAGGGGAAAAACTGTTTTTT
>TRBJ2-7|NA|TRBD2|TRBV27
CASRDYLDEQYF
TGTGCCAGCCGGGACTATCTCGACGAGCAGTACTTC
>TRBJ1-2|NA|TRBD1|TRBV29-1
CSVPDRGNYGYTF
TGCAGCGTACCGGACAGGGGGAACTATGGCTACACCTTC
>TRBJ2-6|NA|NA|TRBV6-4
CASSRDSGANVLTF
TGTGCCAGCAGTCGGGACTCTGGGGCCAACGTCCTGACTTTC
>TRBJ2-7|NA|TRBD1|TRBV11-2
CASNRGAGIYEQYF
TGTGCCAGCAACAGGGGGGCAGGAATTTACGAGCAGTACTTC
>TRBJ1-2|NA|NA|TRBV19
CASSTGFSGYTF
TGTGCCAGTAGTACCGGATTTTCCGGCTACACCTTC
>TRBJ2-5|NA|NA|TRBV30
CAWSVLEGGRGTQYF
TGTGCCTGGAGTGTACTGGAGGGGGGGCGCGGGACCCAGTACTTC
>TRBJ2-5|NA|TRBD2|TRBV19
CASTSGSYQETQYF
TGTGCCAGCACTAGCGGGAGTTACCAAGAGACCCAGTACTTC
>TRBJ2-1|NA|NA|TRBV24-1
CATSDPGQGSSYNEQFF
TGTGCCACCAGTGATCCCGGACAAGGCAGCTCCTACAATGAGCAGTTCTTC